These 14 T cell receptor beta chains share one sample of origin, sequenced in a study of cytotoxic CD8 clonotypes in ibrutinib-treated CLL. Profiling relied on immunoSEQ multiplex PCR, and the TCRdb table lists in-frame clones only, not all of them. The profile shows roughly 16,000 clones, roughly 69% of them singletons. Source: PBMCs, taken before ibrutinib treatment. Receptor source: a human donor with chronic lymphocytic leukemia.

The gene calls are TRBV18 and TRBJ1-1; 12 bases line up with TRBD1. The CDR3 extends over 14 amino acids. From germline, CDR1 is KGHSH and CDR2 LQKENI. J lost 10 bases, V lost 3 bases, and 6 bases had no gene match. DNA of the CDR3: TGTGCCAGCTCACCGGGACAGGGGGCGCTTGGAGCTTTCTTT. It translates to CASSPGQGALGAFF.

The V call is TRBV28, the J call TRBJ1-2, with D perhaps matching TRBD1 (6 bases). The CDR3 is 14 residues long. V lost 3 bases, J lost 2 bases, and 10 bases lay in between. Germline V lookup: CDR1 MDHEN, CDR2 SYDVKM. CDR3 nucleotides: TGTGCCAGCAGTTTCGTGGGGGGCAACTATGGCTACACCTTC. Translated: CASSFVGGNYGYTF.

V usage is TRBV4-2 and J usage is TRBJ2-3; the D is unclear. The germline CDR1 and CDR2 sequences are LGHNA and YNFKEQ. This CDR3 has 13 residues. Trimming shortened V by 4 bases and J by 5 bases, and 10 bases separated the two germline ends. As DNA, the CDR3 is TGTGCCAGCAGCCCAACGGCCAGAGATACGCAGTATTTT. This encodes CASSPTARDTQYF.

The chain carries TRBV21-1 and TRBJ2-7; the table calls TRBD1, which could not be checked here. TRBV21-1 is assigned pseudogene status. The CDR3 covers 12 residues. This CDR3 is CASSGKGYEQYV. The CDR3, as DNA: TGTGCCAGCAGCGGGAAGGGGTACGAGCAGTACGTC.

The chain uses TRBV5-1 and TRBJ2-2, with TRBD1 matching 9 bases. Germline trimming cut 4 bases from V and 0 bases from J; bases unmatched to any gene: 4. The CDR3 has 16 amino acids. CDR1 is SGHRS and CDR2 is YFSETQ in the germline V gene. CDR3: CASSLRDRANTGELFF. The DNA of the CDR3 is TGCGCCAGCAGCCTCCGGGACAGGGCGAACACCGGGGAGCTGTTTTTT.

This clone was picked up one time. The gene calls are TRBV15 and TRBJ2-7; D is unresolved. V was clipped by 1 base and J by 5 bases, with 12 bases between them. This CDR3 contains 14 residues. Germline V CDR1 and CDR2: LNHNV, YYDKDF (reference sequence). CDR3 DNA: TGTGCCACCAGCAGAGCGGACCAAAGACACGAGCAGTACTTC. Translated, it gives CATSRADQRHEQYF.

This clone appeared a few times. The DNA for the CDR3 is TGCGCCAGCAGCTTGGCCTTTAGCGGGAGAGTTCAATCGTATGAGCAGTTCTTC. Amino acid sequence: CASSLAFSGRVQSYEQFF. This chain connects TRBV5-1 to TRBJ2-1; TRBD2 agrees at 9 bases. Germline-derived CDR1 and CDR2 are SGHRS and YFSETQ. The CDR3 has 18 residues. V trimming: 0 bases; J trimming: 8 bases; junction bases outside the gene matches: 15.

V usage is TRBV5-1 and J usage is TRBJ2-1; 10 bases agree with TRBD1. Germline V gene lookup returns CDR1 SGHRS and CDR2 YFSETQ. V was pared by 4 bases and J by 4 bases, with 5 bases of the junction left unmatched. The CDR3 consists of 15 residues. DNA for the CDR3: TGCGCCAGCAGCGGGACAGGGGAGTGGTACAATGAGCAGTTCTTC. It yields the protein CASSGTGEWYNEQFF.

A single count supports this clone. V usage is TRBV6-5 and J usage is TRBJ2-1; D possibly matches TRBD1 or TRBD2 (5 bases each). V gave up 10 bases and J gave up 4 bases, with 17 bases separating them. Germline CDR1 MNHEY, CDR2 SVGAGI. This CDR3 is built from 14 residues. The CDR3 nucleotides are TGTGCCACAGGATGGGGGATCAAGTACAATGAGCAGTTCTTC. The encoded protein is CATGWGIKYNEQFF.

V gene TRBV12-5 combines with J gene TRBJ2-1; D not certain. In germline, CDR1 is LGHNT, CDR2 FRNRAP. Trimming shortened V by 6 bases and J by 3 bases, and 3 bases separated the two germline ends. CDR3 length: 11 amino acids. This CDR3 reads CASGIYNEQFF. In nucleotides, the CDR3 is TGTGCTAGTGGGATCTACAATGAGCAGTTCTTC.

This chain connects TRBV12-5 to TRBJ2-6, with TRBD1 as a possible D gene (5 bases). The V and J ends lost 5 bases and 5 bases respectively, with 22 bases between them. CDR1 LGHNT and CDR2 FRNRAP come from the germline V gene. The CDR3 is made up of 18 amino acids. The CDR3 here is CASGVHPAGQSRANVLTF. In DNA, the CDR3 is TGTGCTAGTGGTGTGCATCCTGCAGGACAAAGTCGGGCCAACGTCCTGACTTTC.

The CDR3 protein is CASSQGGGVRQPQHF. CDR3 coding DNA: TGCGCCAGCAGCCAAGGAGGGGGCGTGCGTCAGCCCCAGCATTTT. The chain is built from TRBV4-1 and TRBJ1-5; 7 nucleotides align to TRBD1. CDR3 size: 15 residues. V was pared by 1 base and J by 6 bases, with 6 bases of the junction left unmatched. From germline, CDR1 is MGHRA and CDR2 YSYEKL.

The V and J genes are TRBV25-1 and TRBJ2-1; D is possibly TRBD2 (5 bases). Germline CDR1 reads MGHDK; CDR2 reads SYGVNS. With 5 bases removed from V and 2 bases from J, the gap between germline ends came to 10 bases. The length of the CDR3 is 14 residues. DNA of the CDR3: TGTGCCAGCAGTCGACTATTTGCCTACAATGAGCAGTTCTTC. Protein: CASSRLFAYNEQFF.

A few counts support this clone. The rearrangement links TRBV29-1 to TRBJ1-3; D call uncertain. V was shortened by 7 bases and J by 2 bases, with 12 bases between the two germline ends. The germline V gene has CDR1 SQVTM and CDR2 ANQGSEA. The CDR3 extends over 13 amino acids. CDR3 bases: TGCAGCGGAGGATGGGGTGCTGGAAACACCATATATTTT. Translating it yields CSGGWGAGNTIYF.